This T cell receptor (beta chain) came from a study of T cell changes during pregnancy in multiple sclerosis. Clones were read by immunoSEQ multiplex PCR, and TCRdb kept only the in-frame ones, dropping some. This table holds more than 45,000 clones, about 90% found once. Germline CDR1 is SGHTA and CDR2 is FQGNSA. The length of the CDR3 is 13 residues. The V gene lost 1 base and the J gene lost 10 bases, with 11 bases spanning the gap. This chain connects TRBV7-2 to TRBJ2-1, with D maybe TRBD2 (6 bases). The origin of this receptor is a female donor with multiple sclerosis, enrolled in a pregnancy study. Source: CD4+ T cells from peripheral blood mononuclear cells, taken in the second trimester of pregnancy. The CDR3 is CASSLERVGEQFF. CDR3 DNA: TGTGCCAGCAGCTTAGAGCGGGTAGGGGAGCAGTTCTTC.